The 13 T cell receptor beta chains below were found in one sample sequenced in a study of blood T cells in healthy people across ages (dated by TCRdb to the mid-2010s). Libraries were prepared through 5' RACE. Instrument used: Illumina HiSeq 2500. A second PCR of roughly 7 to 11 cycles was performed with a sample-barcoded 5' primer and a J-beta primer mix. The raw public data were reprocessed by TCRdb itself: fastp quality trimming at Q25, MiXCR clonotype calling, in-frame beta chains only. Identical CDR3 protein sequences are pooled into one entry, listed with their most common genes and DNA. The sample profile shows around 990,000 distinct CDR3 sequences; less than 25% of them were found once. Of the sample, approximately 0.7% falls within the top ten clones. These data were also reused for a study on T cells of mothers and their children.

What was sequenced was blood. The source is a girl aged 2-10 years in good health.

This clonotype has more than one count but fewer than ten. Mismatch with germline at one junction end may stem from a read error. The CDR3 loop is CASSSSGGTYEQDF. CDR3 nucleotides: TGCGCCAGCAGTTCCTCAGGGGGTACCTACGAGCAGGACTTC. The chain links TRBV5-1 to TRBJ2-1; 7 nucleotides agree with TRBD1. The CDR3 length is 14 residues. Per the germline V gene, CDR1 is SGHRS and CDR2 is YFSETQ.

The V call is TRBV29-1, the J call TRBJ2-7; 8 nucleotides match TRBD2. CDR1 and CDR2 from the germline V gene are SQVTM and ANQGSEA. This CDR3 region has 12 residues. Unmatched junction bases numbered 4, after V lost 4 bases and J lost 5 bases. Here the CDR3 reads CSVVAGGNEQYF. CDR3 in DNA: TGCAGCGTTGTCGCGGGAGGAAACGAGCAGTACTTC.

V is TRBV20-1 and J is TRBJ2-5, with D possibly matching TRBD2 (5 bases). This CDR3 has 14 amino acids. The V end was cut by 5 bases, the J end by 1 base, with 14 bases between. Germline V lookup: CDR1 DFQATT, CDR2 SNEGSKA (reference sequence). CDR3: CSAEGERSQETQYF. The CDR3 region has the DNA TGCAGTGCTGAGGGAGAAAGGTCCCAAGAGACCCAGTACTTC.

The CDR3 sequence is CASSVGLAHEQYF. CDR3 sequence (DNA): TGTGCCAGCAGCGTAGGGCTAGCCCACGAGCAGTACTTC. The rearrangement links TRBV9 to TRBJ2-7, with TRBD2 as a possible D gene (5 bases). The V gene's germline CDR1 is SGDLS and CDR2 YYNGEE. V was cut by 0 bases and J by 5 bases, with 9 bases left in between. The CDR3 is 13 amino acids.

V gene TRBV5-1 combines with J gene TRBJ2-5; perhaps D is TRBD1 or TRBD2 (5 bases each). Near its end, the DNA agrees better with TRBJ2-1, so the J call may be wrong. Germline V gives CDR1 SGHRS, CDR2 YFSETQ. CDR3 length: 15 residues. CDR3 sequence reads: CASSFLGPNVNEQFF. The CDR3 DNA is TGCGCCAGCAGCTTCCTGGGACCCAACGTCAATGAGCAGTTCTTC.

In this sample, this clonotype turned up a few times. The chain employs TRBV5-1 and TRBJ1-2; D unclear. The V gene's germline CDR1 is SGHRS and CDR2 YFSETQ. The CDR3 contains 13 residues. The V gene lost 2 bases and the J gene lost 4 bases, with 9 bases spanning the gap. This chain's CDR3 is CASSFASGYGYTF. The CDR3 region has the DNA TGCGCCAGCAGCTTCGCGTCTGGCTATGGCTACACCTTC. The complete variable domain, with remaining parts taken from reference TRBV5-1 and TRBJ1-2, reads KAGVTQTPRYLIKTRGQQVTLSCSPISGHRSVSWYQQTPGQGLQFLFEYFSETQRNKGNFPGRFSGRQFSNSRSEMNVSTLELGDSALYLCASSFASGYGYTFGSGTRLTVV.

This clonotype turned up a few times. The rearrangement joins TRBV20-1 to TRBJ2-3; TRBD2 might be the D (6 bases). The CDR3 runs to 14 residues. Per the germline V gene, CDR1 is DFQATT and CDR2 is SNEGSKA (reference sequence). Trimming left V 3 bases short and J 6 bases short, with 16 bases between. The CDR3: CSASRDSSFDTQYF. The CDR3, as DNA: TGCAGTGCTAGCCGGGACTCCTCATTTGATACGCAGTATTTT.

This clonotype was seen a single time. V gene TRBV7-9 combines with J gene TRBJ1-4; D gene ambiguous. The V end was cut by 3 bases, the J end by 10 bases, with 12 bases between. Per the germline V gene, CDR1 is SEHNR and CDR2 is FQNEAQ (reference sequence). The CDR3 has 13 amino acids. The CDR3 DNA is TGTGCCAGCAGCTTCCAGGCGGGAGGAAAACTGTTTTTT. Amino acids: CASSFQAGGKLFF.

The rearrangement joins TRBV4-1 to TRBJ2-3, with 12 nucleotides matching TRBD2. The V gene's germline CDR1 is MGHRA and CDR2 YSYEKL. The trim removed 3 bases at V and 3 bases at J, leaving 7 bases unmatched. The CDR3 consists of 17 residues. The CDR3 reads CASSHLRLAGVTDTQYF. DNA of the CDR3: TGCGCCAGCAGCCATTTAAGACTAGCGGGAGTTACAGATACGCAGTATTTT.

The gene calls are TRBV25-1 and TRBJ1-2; D unclear. The V and J ends lost 3 bases and 6 bases respectively, with 23 bases between them. The CDR3 loop spans 17 amino acids. Looked up from germline, CDR1 is MGHDK and CDR2 is SYGVNS. In DNA, the CDR3 is TGTGCCAGCAGTGAGGTAGGGTCACCCCCGACCTTTAATGGCTACACCTTC. It yields the protein CASSEVGSPPTFNGYTF.

This clonotype has only a few counts. V and J are TRBV5-1 and TRBJ2-5; 10 positions match TRBD2. The assigned J gene may be wrong: the sequence end matches TRBJ2-1 better. The germline V gene has CDR1 SGHRS and CDR2 YFSETQ. The CDR3 is 16 residues long. CDR3 nucleotides: TGCGCCAGCAGCTTGGCCGGGCTAGCGGGAGCAAATGAGCAGTTCTTC. This gives the protein CASSLAGLAGANEQFF.

Only a few counts were recorded for this clonotype. The chain uses TRBV28 and TRBJ2-1; a possible D gene is TRBD1 (5 bases). CDR3 length: 15 residues. Trimming shortened V by 4 bases and J by 7 bases, and 17 bases separated the two germline ends. Germline CDR1 is MDHEN and CDR2 is SYDVKM. CDR3 sequence reads: CASSSAGMVRNEQFF. DNA for the CDR3: TGTGCCAGCAGTTCGGCAGGGATGGTTAGGAATGAGCAGTTCTTC.

This clonotype was counted between two and nine times. The V call is TRBV5-6, the J call TRBJ1-5, with 9 positions matching TRBD1. Trimming at V came to 4 bases and at J to 5 bases, leaving 4 bases not matched to a gene. Germline V lookup: CDR1 SGHDT, CDR2 YYEEEE. The CDR3 covers 14 residues. The CDR3 spells CASSRRDRDQPQHF. CDR3 coding DNA: TGTGCCAGCAGCCGCCGGGACAGGGATCAGCCCCAGCATTTT.